This TCR beta chain came from a study of shared clonotypes between healthy human individuals. Study-level results: The four-donor shared clonotypes exceeded non-shared clonotypes in generation probability, with non-shared ones scoring lower.

The length of the CDR3 is 13 residues. Germline V gene sequence: CDR1 MGHRA, CDR2 YSYEKL. V was cut by 0 bases and J by 5 bases, with 7 bases left in between. Profiling relied on immunoSEQ multiplex PCR, and the TCRdb table lists in-frame clones only, not all of them. Seen here are under 1,100,000 clones, roughly 75% observed once, and the top ten hold nearly 1.5%. Many counts were recorded for this clone. Its specificity is not known. The chain carries TRBV4-1 and TRBJ1-1; D gene uncertain. The source is a young man in good health. Sequences were obtained from memory CD4+ T cells sorted from blood. Subset meaning: CD45RA-negative fraction. This CDR3 is CASSQDSGTEAFF. The DNA for the CDR3 is TGCGCCAGCAGCCAAGACAGCGGGACTGAAGCTTTCTTT.